This entry lists 19 T cell receptor beta chains sequenced from one sample in a study of cytomegalovirus exposure and HLA in healthy donors. This PCR relied on a set of 60 Vbeta primers and 13 Jbeta primers. The assay was immunoSEQ multiplex PCR, and TCRdb's table has in-frame clones only and misses some. Among about 120,000 clones, roughly a tenth were seen once, and the ten largest hold roughly 4.2%. The material sequenced was PBMCs. These TCRs come from a woman between 18 and 29 years old in good health and CMV-seropositive.

The CDR3, as DNA: TGTGCCAGCAGCGCCGATGACAGCCGGAACATTCAGTACTTC. Its protein product is CASSADDSRNIQYF. This chain links TRBV9 with TRBJ2-4; a weak D match, TRBD1 (5 bases). The length of the CDR3 is 14 residues. The ends were cut back, 3 bases at V and 7 bases at J, with 14 bases in the middle. From germline, CDR1 is SGDLS and CDR2 YYNGEE.

This clone occurred a few times. V usage is TRBV18 and J usage is TRBJ2-7; TRBD2 agrees at 7 bases. CDR3 length: 15 residues. The V gene's germline CDR1 is KGHSH and CDR2 LQKENI. Trimming at V came to 6 bases and at J to 6 bases, leaving 14 bases not matched to a gene. This CDR3 reads CASSPSSGRAGEQYF. CDR3 bases: TGTGCCAGCTCCCCTAGCTCAGGGAGGGCGGGCGAGCAGTACTTC.

This clone was counted a few times. The CDR3 DNA is TGTGCCAGTAGGGGAGCGGGAGCGTCTCGAGGGGAGCAGTACTTC. This translates into CASRGAGASRGEQYF. The chain recombines TRBV19 with TRBJ2-5; 8 bases line up with TRBD2. V gave up 6 bases and J gave up 11 bases; unmatched junction bases: 17. Germline assignment: CDR1 LNHDA and CDR2 SQIVND (reference sequence). The length of the CDR3 is 15 residues.

V gene TRBV4-2 combines with J gene TRBJ1-2; 9 nucleotides line up with TRBD1. The CDR3 loop spans 16 amino acids. V shed 4 bases, J shed 4 bases, and the junction held 10 bases outside the gene matches. Germline V gene lookup returns CDR1 LGHNA and CDR2 YNFKEQ. The CDR3: CASSPRGTGYSYGYTF. Written as DNA, the CDR3 is TGTGCCAGCAGCCCCCGGGGGACAGGGTACTCCTATGGCTACACCTTC.

This chain connects TRBV2 to TRBJ1-5, with D hard to call. The V end lost 2 bases, the J end lost 8 bases, and 7 bases lay between the germline ends. This CDR3 contains 12 residues. Germline V gene lookup returns CDR1 SNHLY and CDR2 FYNNEI. The CDR3 region is CASSEPTKPQHF. CDR3 bases: TGTGCCAGCAGTGAACCCACTAAGCCCCAGCATTTT.

V usage is TRBV28 and J usage is TRBJ2-7, with D tentatively TRBD2 (5 bases). The CDR3 runs to 12 residues. The germline CDR1 and CDR2 sequences are MDHEN and SYDVKM. Trimming shortened V by 5 bases and J by 5 bases, and 10 bases separated the two germline ends. CDR3 nucleotide sequence: TGTGCCAGCAGTCCCCTGAGGGACGAGCAGTACTTC. Its protein product is CASSPLRDEQYF.

V is TRBV5-6 and J is TRBJ1-5; D is unclear. The CDR3 sequence is 16 residues long. V lost 4 bases and J lost 0, with 14 bases in between. Germline CDR1 is SGHDT and CDR2 is YYEEEE. CDR3 sequence: CASSLSGGYSNQPQHF. The DNA for the CDR3 is TGTGCCAGCAGCCTTTCCGGAGGTTATAGCAATCAGCCCCAGCATTTT.

The rearrangement links TRBV7-8 to TRBJ2-7, with a weak D call TRBD2 (5 bases). Germline CDR1 and CDR2: SGHVS and FQNEAQ. The V gene lost 1 base and the J gene lost 5 bases, with 15 bases spanning the gap. This CDR3 is built from 15 residues. The chain's CDR3 is CASSLGPAAADEQYF. For the CDR3, the DNA is TGTGCCAGCAGCTTAGGCCCAGCGGCGGCAGACGAGCAGTACTTC.

The table lists this clone with a few counts. The rearrangement uses TRBV10-3 and TRBJ2-2; D is undetermined. The CDR3 loop spans 12 amino acids. V lost 2 bases, J lost 7 bases, and 5 bases lay in between. Germline V lookup: CDR1 ENHRY, CDR2 SYGVKD. CDR3 region: CAISEGRGELFF. In DNA form, the CDR3 reads TGTGCCATCAGTGAGGGCCGCGGGGAGCTGTTTTTT.

The chain uses TRBV6-1 and TRBJ1-6; 7 bases match TRBD1. The V segment lost 4 bases and the J segment 4 bases; nucleotides outside the gene matches: 1. CDR1 and CDR2 from the germline V gene are MNHNS and SASEGT. The CDR3 runs 14 residues. The CDR3 loop is CASSAGQYNSPLHF. CDR3 DNA: TGTGCCAGCAGTGCGGGACAGTATAATTCACCCCTCCACTTT.

The chain uses TRBV6-6 and TRBJ1-2; no definite D call. The germline CDR1 and CDR2 sequences are MNHNY and SVGAGI (reference sequence). CDR3 length: 13 residues. The germline V and J ends were trimmed by 8 bases and 3 bases, with 13 bases remaining between them. The CDR3 is CASAIDFDYGYTF. The CDR3 DNA sequence: TGTGCCAGCGCGATCGATTTCGACTATGGCTACACCTTC.

The chain employs TRBV6-1 and TRBJ2-3, with TRBD2 as a possible D gene (6 bases). V lost 4 bases and J lost 0, with 11 bases in between. Germline lookup yields CDR1 MNHNS and CDR2 SASEGT. This CDR3 is built from 15 residues. CDR3 amino acids: CASSVYSGSTDTQYF. The CDR3 DNA reads as TGTGCCAGCAGTGTTTATAGCGGCAGCACAGATACGCAGTATTTT.

This clone was detected only a few times. The gene calls are TRBV6-6 and TRBJ1-4; no clear D. Trimming stripped 8 bases from V and 6 bases from J, with 10 bases between. Germline V gives CDR1 MNHNY, CDR2 SVGAGI (reference sequence). The CDR3 runs 12 residues. The CDR3 loop is CASRVGDEKLFF. DNA of the CDR3: TGTGCCAGCCGAGTTGGAGATGAAAAACTGTTTTTT.

The chain recombines TRBV30 with TRBJ2-5; a possible D gene is TRBD2 (5 bases). Gene TRBJ2-7 matches the end of the DNA better, so the J call may be wrong. Germline loops: CDR1 GTSNPN, CDR2 SVGIG (reference sequence). The CDR3 extends over 12 amino acids. The CDR3 DNA reads as TGTGCCTGGAGTGAGGGTAGCGACGAGCAGTACTTC. Residues: CAWSEGSDEQYF.

Concerning this clone itself: One end of the junction fails to match germline, which may point to a read error. This chain uses TRBV7-7 with TRBJ1-5, with 10 nucleotides matching TRBD1. CDR3 length: 18 amino acids. Germline CDR1 SSHAT, CDR2 FNYEAQ (reference sequence). This CDR3 reads CASRTRDRGREGNQPQHF. The CDR3 nucleotides are TGTGCTAGCAGAACCCGAGACAGGGGGCGCGAGGGCAATCAGCCCCAGCATTTT. The whole variable domain, filled in from reference TRBV7-7 and TRBJ1-5, reads GAGVSQSPRYKVTKRGQDVTLRCDPISSHATLYWYQQALGQGPEFLTYFNYEAQPDKSGLPSDRFSAERPEGSISTLTIQRTEQRDSAMYRCASRTRDRGREGNQPQHFGDGTRLSIL.

This chain links TRBV7-6 with TRBJ2-7; TRBD2 aligns across 8 bases. The ends lost 0 bases at V and 6 bases at J; junction bases unmatched: 13. Germline CDR1 is SGHVS and CDR2 is FNYEAQ. This CDR3 comprises 17 residues. The CDR3 reads CASSLADWGLGVPEQYF. Here the CDR3 DNA reads TGTGCCAGCAGCTTAGCCGATTGGGGACTAGGAGTCCCCGAGCAGTACTTC.

This clone came up a few times. The rearrangement links TRBV13 to TRBJ1-3, with D hard to call. This CDR3 region has 12 residues. Per germline, CDR1 PRHDT and CDR2 FYEKMQ (reference sequence). The ends were cut back, 4 bases at V and 4 bases at J, with 5 bases in the middle. CDR3 bases: TGTGCCAGCAGCTCTCTCGGAAACACCATATATTTT. This encodes CASSSLGNTIYF.

This chain's CDR3 is CASSQGLAGLEEQYF. The CDR3 DNA reads TGCGCCAGCAGCCAAGGCCTAGCGGGGCTTGAAGAGCAGTACTTC. The J gene is TRBJ2-7, the V gene TRBV4-1; 9 bases match TRBD2. The germline V gene has CDR1 MGHRA and CDR2 YSYEKL. This CDR3 spans 15 amino acids. V lost 1 base to trimming and J lost 7 bases; unmatched junction nucleotides: 8.

The chain links TRBV5-6 to TRBJ2-5, with 7 bases matching TRBD1. The germline gives CDR1 SGHDT, CDR2 YYEEEE. The CDR3 runs 16 residues. The V segment lost 0 bases and the J segment 5 bases; nucleotides outside the gene matches: 10. This CDR3 reads CASSLVGVTRGETQYF. CDR3 in DNA: TGTGCCAGCAGCTTGGTTGGGGTAACCAGGGGGGAGACCCAGTACTTC.